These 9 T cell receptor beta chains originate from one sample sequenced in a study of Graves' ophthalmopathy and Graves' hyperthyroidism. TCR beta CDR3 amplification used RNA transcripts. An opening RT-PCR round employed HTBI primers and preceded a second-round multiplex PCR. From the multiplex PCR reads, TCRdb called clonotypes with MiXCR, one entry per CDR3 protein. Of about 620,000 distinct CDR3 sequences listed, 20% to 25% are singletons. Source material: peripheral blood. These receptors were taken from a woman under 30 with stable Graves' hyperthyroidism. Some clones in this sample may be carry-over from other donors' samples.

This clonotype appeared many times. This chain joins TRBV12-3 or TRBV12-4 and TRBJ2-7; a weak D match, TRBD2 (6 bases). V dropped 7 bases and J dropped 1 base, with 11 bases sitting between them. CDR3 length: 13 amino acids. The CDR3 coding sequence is TGTGCCAGCATCCTAGCGCCATCCTACGAGCAGTACTTC. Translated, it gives CASILAPSYEQYF.

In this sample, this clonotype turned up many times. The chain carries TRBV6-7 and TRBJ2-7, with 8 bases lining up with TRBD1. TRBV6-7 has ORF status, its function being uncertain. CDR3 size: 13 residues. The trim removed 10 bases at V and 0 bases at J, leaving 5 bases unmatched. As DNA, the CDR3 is TGTGCCACCGAACAGGGGGTCTCCTACGAGCAGTACTTC. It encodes CATEQGVSYEQYF.

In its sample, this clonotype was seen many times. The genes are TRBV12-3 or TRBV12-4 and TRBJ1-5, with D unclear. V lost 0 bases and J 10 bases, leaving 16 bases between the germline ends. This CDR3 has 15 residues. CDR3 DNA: TGTGCCAGCAGTTTAGCGCGGACGGGCGCAAGCCCCCAGCATTTT. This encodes CASSLARTGASPQHF.

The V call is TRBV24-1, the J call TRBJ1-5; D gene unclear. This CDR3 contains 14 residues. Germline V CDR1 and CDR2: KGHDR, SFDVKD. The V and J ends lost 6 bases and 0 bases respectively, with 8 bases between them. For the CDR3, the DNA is TGTGCCACCAGTAATTCGAATAGCAATCAGCCCCAGCATTTT. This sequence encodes CATSNSNSNQPQHF.

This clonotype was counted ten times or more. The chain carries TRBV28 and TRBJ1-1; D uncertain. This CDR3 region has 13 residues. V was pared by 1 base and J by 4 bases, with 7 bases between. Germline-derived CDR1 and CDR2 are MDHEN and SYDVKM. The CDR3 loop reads CASSLFGVTEAFF. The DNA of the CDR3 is TGTGCCAGCAGTTTATTCGGGGTCACTGAAGCTTTCTTT.

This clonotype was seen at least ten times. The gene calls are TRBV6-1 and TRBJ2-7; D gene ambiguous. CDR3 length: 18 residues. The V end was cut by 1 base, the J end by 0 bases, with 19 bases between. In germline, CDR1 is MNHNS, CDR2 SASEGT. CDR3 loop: CASSEVAMGGLNSYEQYF. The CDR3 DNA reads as TGTGCCAGCAGTGAAGTGGCTATGGGCGGCCTAAACTCCTACGAGCAGTACTTC.

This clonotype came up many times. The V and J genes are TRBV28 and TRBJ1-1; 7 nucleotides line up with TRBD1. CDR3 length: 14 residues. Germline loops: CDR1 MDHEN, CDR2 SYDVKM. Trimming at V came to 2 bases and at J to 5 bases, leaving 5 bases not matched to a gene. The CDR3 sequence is CASSLATGSTEAFF. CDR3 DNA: TGTGCCAGCAGTTTAGCGACAGGGTCAACTGAAGCTTTCTTT.

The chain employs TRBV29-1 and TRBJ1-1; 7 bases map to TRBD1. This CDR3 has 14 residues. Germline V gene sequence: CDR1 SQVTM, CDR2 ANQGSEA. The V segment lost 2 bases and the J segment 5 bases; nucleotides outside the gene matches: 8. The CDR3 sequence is CSVERDRVWTEAFF. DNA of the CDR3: TGCAGCGTTGAAAGAGACAGGGTATGGACTGAAGCTTTCTTT.

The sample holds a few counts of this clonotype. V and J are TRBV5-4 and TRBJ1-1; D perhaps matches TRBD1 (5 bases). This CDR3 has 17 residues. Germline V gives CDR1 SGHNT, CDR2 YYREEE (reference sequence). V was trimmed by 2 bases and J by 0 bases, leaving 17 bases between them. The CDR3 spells CASSFIRETLLNTEAFF. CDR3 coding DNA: TGTGCCAGCAGCTTCATCAGGGAAACACTTTTGAACACTGAAGCTTTCTTT.